Listed here are 32 T cell receptor beta chains from one sample, sequenced in a study of blood T cell repertoires in COVID-19. Profiling relied on immunoSEQ multiplex PCR, and the TCRdb table lists in-frame clones only, not all of them. The data show around 220,000 clones, roughly 90% seen once. The sequencing sample was made of PBMCs or T cells enriched from blood (not recorded which). The receptors were sampled from a woman aged 25 to 39 with acute COVID-19.

V is TRBV28 and J is TRBJ2-1, with 9 bases that match TRBD1. This CDR3 is built from 14 residues. The germline V gene encodes CDR1 MDHEN and CDR2 SYDVKM. V was pared by 6 bases and J by 8 bases, with 8 bases of the junction left unmatched. The CDR3 DNA is TGTGCCAGCAGGGGGGACAGGGTAGGGGATGAGCAGTTCTTC. This translates into CASRGDRVGDEQFF.

This chain joins TRBV12-5 and TRBJ2-7, with D maybe TRBD1 (6 bases). Germline V gives CDR1 LGHNT, CDR2 FRNRAP. The CDR3 loop spans 14 amino acids. The V gene lost 6 bases and the J gene lost 2 bases, with 14 bases spanning the gap. CDR3 amino acids: CASGTSRGTYEQYF. The CDR3 DNA is TGTGCTAGTGGAACCTCCAGGGGTACCTACGAGCAGTACTTC.

The CDR3 protein is CASSPHRRELEETQYF. The CDR3 DNA is TGTGCCAGCAGTCCCCACCGGCGGGAGCTCGAGGAGACCCAGTACTTC. V is TRBV28 and J is TRBJ2-5, with 7 bases aligning to TRBD2. Germline V gene data show CDR1 as MDHEN and CDR2 as SYDVKM. The CDR3 contains 16 residues. After removal of 5 bases from V and 5 bases from J, the junction contained 14 bases not matched to a gene. Complete variable domain (other parts from reference TRBV28 and TRBJ2-5): DVKVTQSSRYLVKRTGEKVFLECVQDMDHENMFWYRQDPGLGLRLIYFSYDVKMKEKGDIPEGYSVSREKKERFSLILESASTNQTSMYLCASSPHRRELEETQYFGPGTRLLVL.

The chain combines TRBV19 with TRBJ1-5, with TRBD1 matching over 9 bases. CDR1 and CDR2 (germline): LNHDA, SQIVND (reference sequence). V was pared by 8 bases and J by 5 bases, with 7 bases of the junction left unmatched. This CDR3 is 14 amino acids long. The CDR3 sequence: CASRGTGYDQPQHF. In DNA form, the CDR3 reads TGTGCCAGTCGAGGGACAGGGTACGATCAGCCCCAGCATTTT.

This sequence joins TRBV19 and TRBJ1-6; 7 nucleotides agree with TRBD1. Germline CDR1 and CDR2: LNHDA and SQIVND (reference sequence). Trimming removed 1 base from V and 7 bases from J; junction bases left unmatched: 4. The CDR3 totals 15 residues. For the CDR3, the DNA is TGTGCCAGTAGTATAGTGAGGGGGCCCAATTCACCCCTCCACTTT. It specifies CASSIVRGPNSPLHF. The whole variable domain, remainder taken from reference TRBV19 and TRBJ1-6, is DGGITQSPKYLFRKEGQNVTLSCEQNLNHDAMYWYRQDPGQGLRLIYYSQIVNDFQKGDIAEGYSVSREKKESFPLTVTSAQKNPTAFYLCASSIVRGPNSPLHFGNGTRLTVT.

The DNA of the CDR3 is TGTGCCAGCGCGGGTTCGGGTAATGAAAAACTGTTTTTT. Amino acid sequence: CASAGSGNEKLFF. This sequence joins TRBV6-5 and TRBJ1-4, with D unresolved. Germline V gene data show CDR1 as MNHEY and CDR2 as SVGAGI. V lost 8 bases and J lost 4, with 11 bases in between. The CDR3 has 13 residues.

This clone was seen a single time. CDR3 bases: TGCGCCAGCAGCCAAGAATGGAGGGGGGGTAACACCGGGGAGCTGTTTTTT. It yields the protein CASSQEWRGGNTGELFF. The V gene is TRBV4-3, the J gene TRBJ2-2, with D possibly being TRBD2 (7 bases). Trimming cost V 0 bases and J 2 bases, with 13 bases left between them. Per the germline V gene, CDR1 is LGHNA and CDR2 is YSLEER. This CDR3 contains 17 residues.

CDR3 sequence: CASSGGTGNQPQHF. For the CDR3, the DNA is TGTGCCAGCAGTGGGGGGACAGGAAATCAGCCCCAGCATTTT. This sequence joins TRBV28 and TRBJ1-5, with 8 bases that match TRBD1. The V gene end was trimmed by 5 bases and the J gene end by 4 bases; junction bases not matched to a gene: 4. CDR1 and CDR2 from the germline V gene are MDHEN and SYDVKM. This CDR3 is 14 amino acids long.

The chain uses TRBV2 and TRBJ2-7, with 11 bases matching TRBD2. Looked up from germline, CDR1 is SNHLY and CDR2 is FYNNEI. V was clipped by 6 bases and J by 2 bases; unmatched bases: 6. The CDR3 is 15 residues long. Here the CDR3 reads CASRSRLAGTYEQYF. CDR3 sequence (DNA): TGTGCCAGCAGATCAAGACTAGCGGGAACCTACGAGCAGTACTTC.

The chain is built from TRBV28 and TRBJ1-5; possible D gene TRBD1, 5 bases. Trimming removed 2 bases at V and 2 bases at J, with 22 bases between. CDR1 is MDHEN, CDR2 SYDVKM, per germline. The CDR3 totals 19 residues. The CDR3 nucleotides read TGTGCCAGCAGTTTACCGACCGGCCAGGGTTATACGGGCAATCAGCCCCAGCATTTT. Its translation: CASSLPTGQGYTGNQPQHF.

This sequence joins TRBV15 and TRBJ1-4; D is perhaps TRBD1 (6 bases). This CDR3 comprises 16 residues. The V and J ends lost 2 bases and 3 bases respectively, with 13 bases between them. The germline CDR1 and CDR2 sequences are LNHNV and YYDKDF (reference sequence). DNA for the CDR3: TGTGCCACCAGCAGATTCCTACAGGGCGCTAATGAAAAACTGTTTTTT. Amino acid sequence: CATSRFLQGANEKLFF.

The J gene is TRBJ2-7, the V gene TRBV28; 9 positions match TRBD1. Trimming took 5 bases from V and 4 from J; bases not matched to a gene: 6. The germline V gene has CDR1 MDHEN and CDR2 SYDVKM. This CDR3 spans 14 amino acids. The CDR3 region has the DNA TGTGCCAGCAGTGCCGGGACAGGGCCTTACGAGCAGTACTTC. Amino acid sequence: CASSAGTGPYEQYF.

The gene calls are TRBV7-6 and TRBJ2-7; possibly TRBD1 for D (5 bases). The V and J ends lost 5 bases and 1 base respectively, with 15 bases between them. This CDR3 region has 15 residues. Germline-derived CDR1 and CDR2 are SGHVS and FNYEAQ. The CDR3 DNA is TGTGCCAGCAGCCAGGGTGCAGGCCCATCCTACGAGCAGTACTTC. Its translation is CASSQGAGPSYEQYF.

This clone was recorded a few times. V is TRBV2 and J is TRBJ1-3, with D perhaps TRBD1 (5 bases). Trimming took 2 bases from V and 4 from J, leaving 12 bases between them. Looked up from germline, CDR1 is SNHLY and CDR2 is FYNNEI. The CDR3 runs to 15 residues. Here the CDR3 DNA reads TGTGCCAGCAGTGAATGGCAGGGAACGGGAAACACCATATATTTT. Translated: CASSEWQGTGNTIYF.

J is TRBJ1-2 and V is TRBV3-1 (or the pseudogene TRBV3-2); 9 positions agree with TRBD1. Germline V gives CDR1 LGHDT, CDR2 YNNKEL (reference sequence). V trimming: 5 bases; J trimming: 5 bases; junction bases outside the gene matches: 3. The CDR3 covers 13 residues. The CDR3 DNA sequence: TGTGCCAGCAGCGGGACAGGGATATATGGCTACACCTTC. Residues: CASSGTGIYGYTF.

The chain couples TRBV27 to TRBJ1-6; 8 bases align to TRBD1. This CDR3 has 17 amino acids. CDR1 MNHEY and CDR2 SMNVEV come from the germline V gene (reference sequence). Trimming cost V 4 bases and J 9 bases; bases outside gene matches: 14. This CDR3 is CASSSLTRGTGGSPLHF. The CDR3 coding sequence is TGTGCCAGCAGTTCACTCACCCGGGGTACAGGGGGTTCACCCCTCCACTTT.

The chain joins TRBV7-6 to TRBJ2-1, with a weak D call TRBD2 (6 bases). The CDR3 consists of 14 residues. Germline CDR1 is SGHVS and CDR2 is FNYEAQ. The V and J ends lost 2 bases and 10 bases respectively, with 15 bases between them. CDR3 sequence (DNA): TGTGCCAGCAGCTTAACGTCGGTCCGGGGGGAGCAGTTCTTC. This sequence encodes CASSLTSVRGEQFF.

The chain carries TRBV6-5 and TRBJ2-3; unclear D gene. The CDR3 sequence is 14 residues long. The V gene lost 2 bases and the J gene lost 1 base, with 7 bases spanning the gap. Germline V CDR1 and CDR2: MNHEY, SVGAGI. The CDR3 DNA reads as TGTGCCAGCAGTTACGGTACGGGCACAGATACGCAGTATTTT. Protein: CASSYGTGTDTQYF.

The chain combines TRBV5-4 with TRBJ2-2, with 10 bases aligning to TRBD1. The CDR3 loop spans 17 amino acids. Germline V gene data show CDR1 as SGHNT and CDR2 as YYREEE (reference sequence). V lost 4 bases and J lost 5; bases outside the gene matches: 11. The CDR3: CASSTRAGTGVTGELFF. CDR3 DNA: TGTGCCAGCAGCACTCGTGCCGGGACAGGGGTGACCGGGGAGCTGTTTTTT. Complete variable domain (other parts from reference TRBV5-4 and TRBJ2-2): ETGVTQSPTHLIKTRGQQVTLRCSSQSGHNTVSWYQQALGQGPQFIFQYYREEENGRGNFPPRFSGLQFPNYSSELNVNALELDDSALYLCASSTRAGTGVTGELFFGEGSRLTVL.

V usage is TRBV11-2 and J usage is TRBJ2-5, with D hard to call. CDR3 length: 13 amino acids. Germline V lookup: CDR1 SGHAT, CDR2 FQNNGV. The V end was cut by 4 bases, the J end by 5 bases, with 11 bases between. The CDR3 sequence is CASSSRGWETQYF. The CDR3 nucleotides are TGTGCCAGCAGCTCTCGAGGTTGGGAGACCCAGTACTTC. The variable domain in full, with the rest retrieved from reference TRBV11-2 and TRBJ2-5, is EAGVAQSPRYKIIEKRQSVAFWCNPISGHATLYWYQQILGQGPKLLIQFQNNGVVDDSQLPKDRFSAERLKGVDSTLKIQPAKLEDSAVYLCASSSRGWETQYFGPGTRLLVL.

CDR3 in DNA: TGTGCCAGCAGCAGACAAGGGGGCCGGGAAAAACTGTTTTTT. This encodes CASSRQGGREKLFF. J is TRBJ1-4 and V is TRBV5-4, with 7 bases aligning to TRBD1. The V gene's germline CDR1 is SGHNT and CDR2 YYREEE (reference sequence). The CDR3 totals 14 residues. Trimming took 4 bases from V and 8 from J; bases not matched to a gene: 8.

The chain has TRBV2 and TRBJ2-7; D is unclear. Trimming stripped 5 bases from V and 2 bases from J, with 10 bases between. Germline V gene lookup returns CDR1 SNHLY and CDR2 FYNNEI. The CDR3 covers 13 residues. This chain's CDR3 is CASSLGLTYEQYF. The CDR3, as DNA: TGTGCCAGCAGTTTGGGCCTCACCTACGAGCAGTACTTC.

The chain is built from TRBV30 and TRBJ2-3; no clear D gene. Germline assignment: CDR1 GTSNPN and CDR2 SVGIG (reference sequence). The CDR3 has 13 amino acids. Trimming shortened V by 5 bases and J by 2 bases, and 11 bases separated the two germline ends. CDR3 sequence (DNA): TGTGCCTGGGGACCCCTAGACACAGATACGCAGTATTTT. Translation: CAWGPLDTDTQYF.

This rearrangement joins TRBV28 to TRBJ2-7; D is ambiguous. In germline, CDR1 is MDHEN, CDR2 SYDVKM. V lost 6 bases and J lost 6, with 15 bases in between. CDR3 size: 13 residues. This CDR3 reads CASSSAQTFEQYF. The CDR3 coding sequence is TGTGCCAGCAGCTCCGCTCAAACTTTCGAGCAGTACTTC.

The rearrangement links TRBV29-1 to TRBJ1-1; a weak D match, TRBD1 (5 bases). The CDR3 loop spans 11 amino acids. Germline CDR1 and CDR2: SQVTM and ANQGSEA. Between the trimmed V and J ends, which lost 6 bases and 6 bases, there was a span of 11 bases. The CDR3 DNA reads TGCAGCGTGGGGGGGGAAGCTGAAGCTTTCTTT. Protein product: CSVGGEAEAFF.

This chain uses TRBV5-4 with TRBJ2-1; TRBD1 matches at 9 bases. After removal of 4 bases from V and 9 bases from J, the junction contained 11 bases not matched to a gene. The germline CDR1 and CDR2 sequences are SGHNT and YYREEE (reference sequence). The CDR3 totals 15 residues. The CDR3 reads CASSPTGQGIGEQFF. The CDR3 DNA reads TGTGCCAGCAGCCCAACGGGACAGGGTATCGGTGAGCAGTTCTTC.

The genes are TRBV7-9 and TRBJ2-7, with a weak D call TRBD2 (5 bases). This CDR3 is built from 13 residues. Trimming took 1 base from V and 3 from J, leaving 7 bases between them. Germline CDR1 reads SEHNR; CDR2 reads FQNEAQ (reference sequence). The CDR3 DNA sequence: TGTGCCAGCAGCTTAGTCGGGGTCTACGAGCAGTACTTC. As protein: CASSLVGVYEQYF.

The chain joins TRBV7-9 to TRBJ1-3; D is undetermined. The germline V gene encodes CDR1 SEHNR and CDR2 FQNEAQ (reference sequence). The germline V and J ends were trimmed by 2 bases and 1 base, with 12 bases remaining between them. This CDR3 region has 16 residues. As DNA, the CDR3 is TGTGCCAGCAGCTTATTTGACACTCTTTCTGGAAACACCATATATTTT. Encoded protein: CASSLFDTLSGNTIYF. Variable domain in full (rest from reference TRBV7-9 and TRBJ1-3): DTGVSQNPRHKITKRGQNVTFRCDPISEHNRLYWYRQTLGQGPEFLTYFQNEAQLEKSRLLSDRFSAERPKGSFSTLEIQRTEQGDSAMYLCASSLFDTLSGNTIYFGEGSWLTVV.

The chain links TRBV20-1 to TRBJ2-1; 10 bases are shared with TRBD1. The CDR3 consists of 13 residues. V trimming: 3 bases; J trimming: 7 bases; junction bases outside the gene matches: 3. Germline V gene data show CDR1 as DFQATT and CDR2 as SNEGSKA (reference sequence). The CDR3 DNA sequence: TGCAGTGCTAGTGGACAGGGGGAAAATGAGCAGTTCTTC. Translated, it gives CSASGQGENEQFF.

V gene TRBV15 combines with J gene TRBJ2-1, with 14 bases fitting TRBD2. The CDR3 spans 17 residues. The V gene's germline CDR1 is LNHNV and CDR2 YYDKDF (reference sequence). The V segment lost 11 bases and the J segment 0 bases; nucleotides outside the gene matches: 9. The CDR3 DNA reads as TGTGCCTGCACGACTAGCGGGAGGGGGAGCTCCTACAATGAGCAGTTCTTC. This sequence encodes CACTTSGRGSSYNEQFF.

This clone was picked up one time. V is TRBV29-1 and J is TRBJ2-3; 10 bases line up with TRBD2. CDR1 and CDR2 from the germline V gene are SQVTM and ANQGSEA. The CDR3 runs to 17 residues. Trimming took 0 bases from V and 4 from J; bases not matched to a gene: 10. The CDR3 here is CSVEDLGALAGADTQYF. CDR3 nucleotides: TGCAGCGTTGAAGACCTTGGGGCCCTAGCGGGAGCAGATACGCAGTATTTT.

CDR3 coding DNA: TGTGCCAGCAGCATCATGTGGACAGATGGTCATCAGCCCCAGCATTTT. Protein sequence: CASSIMWTDGHQPQHF. The gene calls are TRBV7-2 and TRBJ1-5; possible D gene TRBD1, 6 bases. V was clipped by 5 bases and J by 5 bases, with 19 bases between them. The CDR3 totals 16 residues. Germline V lookup: CDR1 SGHTA, CDR2 FQGNSA.